This passage covers 9 T cell receptor beta chains from one sample sequenced in a study of CXCR3-negative and CXCR3-positive naive CD8 T cells. The libraries of TRB cDNA were prepared using 5' RACE with UMI labels. Reprocessing the 5' RACE reads, TCRdb reports a single entry for every CDR3 protein and omits DNA. The sample totals 65,000 to 75,000 distinct CDR3 sequences. The sequencing sample was made of naive CXCR3- CD8+ T cells from blood. Subset given: CD45RO-CCR7+CD27+CD95- naive CD8+ T cells lacking CXCR3 (TNR3-). Every receptor here comes from a human donor in good health. Some clones in this sample may be carry-over from other donors' samples.

The chain is built from TRBV7-6 and TRBJ2-7; there is no DNA to check the TCRdb D call of TRBD2. Germline loops: CDR1 SGHVS, CDR2 FNYEAQ. This CDR3 contains 14 residues. CDR3 residues: CASSLAGGAYEQYF.

The CDR3 here is CSVDNLTDTQYF. The rearrangement uses TRBV29-1 and TRBJ2-3. Germline-derived CDR1 and CDR2 are SQVTM and ANQGSEA. The CDR3 covers 12 residues.

The chain employs TRBV28 and TRBJ1-5; TCRdb outputs TRBD1, but without DNA this stays unchecked. The CDR3 runs 16 residues. Germline CDR1 MDHEN, CDR2 SYDVKM. The CDR3 sequence is CASSSPHSYSNQPQHF.

This chain connects TRBV29-1 to TRBJ2-7. The germline CDR1 and CDR2 sequences are SQVTM and ANQGSEA. This CDR3 is built from 12 residues. The CDR3 is CSVDDTSYEQYF.

CDR3 region: CASSLGTRKGISTQYF. The chain carries TRBV7-6 and TRBJ2-5; without DNA, the TCRdb call of TRBD2 cannot be checked. Germline loops: CDR1 SGHVS, CDR2 FNYEAQ. The length of the CDR3 is 16 residues.

The chain combines TRBV12-3 or TRBV12-4 with TRBJ1-6. The length of the CDR3 is 13 residues. The CDR3: CASSPSGNSPLHF.

The rearrangement uses TRBV7-2 and TRBJ2-7. The CDR3 runs 15 residues. Germline CDR1 is SGHTA and CDR2 is FQGNSA. The CDR3 here is CASSLAPFSSYEQYF.

V gene TRBV4-3 combines with J gene TRBJ1-4; TCRdb's D call, TRBD1, is unchecked because there is no DNA. The length of the CDR3 is 14 residues. Looked up from germline, CDR1 is LGHNA and CDR2 is YSLEER. CDR3 residues: CASSQDRAGEKLFF.

The rearrangement uses TRBV13 and TRBJ2-2; TCRdb selects TRBD2, and the lack of DNA leaves this call unchecked. This CDR3 comprises 16 residues. Germline V gene lookup returns CDR1 PRHDT and CDR2 FYEKMQ (reference sequence). The CDR3 loop reads CASSSGLAGETGELFF.